These T cell receptor beta chains were read from a single sample in a study of blood T cell repertoires in COVID-19. Clones were sequenced by immunoSEQ multiplex PCR, and TCRdb holds only the in-frame ones, with some missing. The data contain roughly 290,000 clones, approximately 86% of them singletons. The specimen sequenced was peripheral blood. Source of these receptors: a woman aged 30 to 39 who had recovered from COVID-19. CDR3s include the opening cysteine and the closing phenylalanine or tryptophan. The D gene is left open where the match is weak. Size values are once, few and many counts, or a class for expanded clones, and some rows have none.

size: .; D: TRBD1; V: TRBV5-1; J: TRBJ1-1; CDR3: CASSTTGGTEAFF; DNA: TGCGCCAGCAGCACAACAGGGGGGACTGAAGCTTTCTTT
size: .; D: TRBD1; V: TRBV24-1; J: TRBJ1-4; CDR3: CATSDPSDREATNEKLFF; DNA: TGTGCCACCAGTGATCCATCGGACAGGGAAGCAACTAATGAAAAACTGTTTTTT
size: .; D: TRBD1; V: TRBV10-3; J: TRBJ1-1; CDR3: CAISEFFSTGGNSEAFF; DNA: TGTGCCATCAGTGAGTTTTTCTCTACAGGGGGCAATTCAGAAGCTTTCTTT
size: .; D: .; V: TRBV6-5; J: TRBJ1-5; CDR3: CASSPREGRPQHF; DNA: TGTGCCAGCAGCCCCAGGGAGGGGAGGCCCCAGCATTTT
size: .; D: .; V: TRBV24-1; J: TRBJ1-4; CDR3: CATSGGWGEKLFF; DNA: TGTGCCACCTCCGGAGGGTGGGGTGAAAAACTGTTTTTT
size: few; D: TRBD1; V: TRBV5-1; J: TRBJ1-3; CDR3: CASSPEGQGALGNTIYF; DNA: TGCGCCAGCAGCCCCGAGGGACAGGGAGCGCTCGGAAACACCATATATTTT
size: .; D: TRBD2; V: TRBV18; J: TRBJ2-1; CDR3: CASSPPITLAGDPYNEQFF; DNA: TGTGCCAGCTCACCCCCAATCACCCTAGCGGGGGACCCCTACAATGAGCAGTTCTTC
size: .; D: TRBD2; V: TRBV7-8; J: TRBJ2-7; CDR3: CASRQTSGSIYEQYF; DNA: TGTGCCAGCAGACAGACTAGCGGGAGTATCTACGAGCAGTACTTC
size: .; D: .; V: TRBV7-8; J: TRBJ1-1; CDR3: CASSLASDTEAFF; DNA: TGTGCCAGCAGCTTAGCGTCAGACACTGAAGCTTTCTTT
size: .; D: TRBD1; V: TRBV29-1; J: TRBJ2-2; CDR3: CSVEGGTGMNTGELFF; DNA: TGCAGCGTTGAAGGGGGGACAGGGATGAACACCGGGGAGCTGTTTTTT
size: .; D: TRBD2; V: TRBV11-2; J: TRBJ2-7; CDR3: CASSPIFRTSGSGYEQYF; DNA: TGTGCCAGCAGCCCGATTTTTAGGACTAGCGGGAGCGGCTACGAGCAGTACTTC
size: .; D: .; V: TRBV29-1; J: TRBJ1-1; CDR3: CSVATQGSVLAFF; DNA: TGCAGCGTCGCTACACAGGGTTCGGTTTTAGCTTTCTTT
size: few; D: .; V: TRBV5-8; J: TRBJ1-1; CDR3: CASSLYEDTEAFF; DNA: TGTGCCAGCAGCTTGTACGAGGACACTGAAGCTTTCTTT
size: .; D: TRBD2; V: TRBV3-1/TRBV3-2; J: TRBJ2-3; CDR3: CASSRGTSGRGIADTQYF; DNA: TGTGCCAGCAGCCGGGGGACTAGCGGGAGGGGTATTGCAGATACGCAGTATTTT
size: once; D: TRBD2; V: TRBV11-2; J: TRBJ2-6; CDR3: CASSLLSGGREGGVLTF; DNA: TGTGCCAGCAGCTTGCTTTCTGGCGGGAGAGAGGGTGGCGTCCTGACTTTC
size: .; D: .; V: TRBV5-8; J: TRBJ2-1; CDR3: CASSLFGGTSYNEQFF; DNA: TGTGCCAGCAGCTTGTTCGGCGGGACCAGCTACAATGAGCAGTTCTTC
size: .; D: .; V: TRBV27; J: TRBJ2-7; CDR3: CASSLPSSEQYF; DNA: TGTGCCAGCAGTCTCCCCTCTAGCGAGCAGTACTTC
size: .; D: .; V: TRBV5-4; J: TRBJ2-3; CDR3: CASSSPGTPTDTQYF; DNA: TGTGCCAGCAGCTCCCCCGGGACTCCGACAGATACGCAGTATTTT
size: .; D: .; V: TRBV28; J: TRBJ2-7; CDR3: CASDKQTNEQYF; DNA: TGTGCCAGCGATAAACAGACAAACGAGCAGTACTTC
size: .; D: .; V: TRBV5-1; J: TRBJ1-2; CDR3: CASSLFGGDGYTF; DNA: TGCGCCAGCAGCTTGTTCGGGGGTGATGGCTACACCTTC
size: .; D: .; V: TRBV18; J: TRBJ1-1; CDR3: CASSSGRGGTEAFF; DNA: TGTGCCAGCTCATCGGGGCGCGGGGGAACTGAAGCTTTCTTT
size: .; D: TRBD1; V: TRBV11-2; J: TRBJ1-5; CDR3: CASSPNRGLNQPQHF; DNA: TGTGCCAGCAGCCCGAACAGGGGTCTTAATCAGCCCCAGCATTTT
size: once; D: .; V: TRBV19; J: TRBJ1-2; CDR3: CASSITNPGPYGYTF; DNA: TGTGCCAGTAGTATTACTAACCCTGGCCCCTATGGCTACACCTTC
size: .; D: TRBD1; V: TRBV5-1; J: TRBJ2-2; CDR3: CASKPGQAVLGELFF; DNA: TGCGCCAGCAAGCCGGGACAGGCAGTACTCGGGGAGCTGTTTTTT
size: .; D: TRBD2; V: TRBV12-3/TRBV12-4; J: TRBJ2-1; CDR3: CASRTSGRSEQFF; DNA: TGTGCCAGCAGAACTAGCGGGAGATCTGAGCAGTTCTTC
size: .; D: TRBD1; V: TRBV6-4; J: TRBJ1-2; CDR3: CASSGRDRGIYGYTF; DNA: TGTGCCAGCAGTGGTCGGGACAGGGGCATTTATGGCTACACCTTC
size: .; D: .; V: TRBV19; J: TRBJ1-1; CDR3: CASSIGSLGMNTEAFF; DNA: TGTGCCAGTAGTATAGGGTCCCTTGGCATGAACACTGAAGCTTTCTTT
size: .; D: TRBD2; V: TRBV28; J: TRBJ2-4; CDR3: CASSPTGLAGPFTAKNIQYF; DNA: TGTGCCAGCAGTCCCACGGGACTAGCGGGGCCATTTACTGCCAAAAACATTCAGTACTTC
size: once; D: .; V: TRBV5-6; J: TRBJ2-3; CDR3: CASSLVRDTDTQYF; DNA: TGTGCCAGCAGCTTGGTTCGGGATACAGATACGCAGTATTTT
size: .; D: .; V: TRBV10-3; J: TRBJ2-2; CDR3: CAISPGAGDTGELFF; DNA: TGTGCCATCAGCCCTGGGGCAGGGGACACCGGGGAGCTGTTTTTT
size: once; D: .; V: TRBV27; J: TRBJ1-4; CDR3: CASSLLGSTNEKLFF; DNA: TGTGCCAGCAGTTTATTGGGCAGTACTAATGAAAAACTGTTTTTT
size: few; D: .; V: TRBV18; J: TRBJ1-1; CDR3: CASSPTGREAEAFF; DNA: TGTGCCAGCTCACCTACAGGGAGGGAGGCTGAAGCTTTCTTT
size: .; D: TRBD2; V: TRBV28; J: TRBJ2-3; CDR3: CASSSLAGSSTDTQYF; DNA: TGTGCCAGCAGCTCTTTAGCGGGGTCTAGCACAGATACGCAGTATTTT
size: once; D: TRBD1; V: TRBV7-2; J: TRBJ1-1; CDR3: CASSFDRVNTEAFF; DNA: TGTGCCAGCAGCTTCGACAGGGTGAACACTGAAGCTTTCTTT
size: .; D: .; V: TRBV5-4; J: TRBJ1-2; CDR3: CASSRPSTGSSYGYTF; DNA: TGTGCCAGCAGCCGCCCCTCAACGGGGTCCTCCTATGGCTACACCTTC
size: .; D: .; V: TRBV28; J: TRBJ2-1; CDR3: CASRSGSSYNEQFF; DNA: TGTGCCAGCAGGTCAGGGTCCTCCTACAATGAGCAGTTCTTC
size: .; D: .; V: TRBV10-2; J: TRBJ2-4; CDR3: CASRADLGFAIQYF; DNA: TGCGCCAGCAGGGCCGACCTAGGCTTTGCTATTCAGTACTTC
size: .; D: .; V: TRBV6-2/TRBV6-3; J: TRBJ1-1; CDR3: CASSYAISEAFF; DNA: TGTGCCAGCAGTTACGCGATATCTGAAGCTTTCTTT
size: .; D: .; V: TRBV5-4; J: TRBJ2-1; CDR3: CASSLITSSYNEQFF; DNA: TGTGCCAGCAGCTTGATTACCAGCTCCTACAATGAGCAGTTCTTC
size: once; D: .; V: TRBV7-2; J: TRBJ2-7; CDR3: CASSLERVGEQYF; DNA: TGTGCCAGCAGCCTAGAACGGGTTGGCGAGCAGTACTTC
size: .; D: TRBD2; V: TRBV19; J: TRBJ2-7; CDR3: CASSFAGTKTYEQYF; DNA: TGTGCCAGTAGTTTTGCCGGGACTAAAACCTACGAGCAGTACTTC
size: .; D: TRBD1; V: TRBV5-8; J: TRBJ2-7; CDR3: CASSLAGTDEQYF; DNA: TGTGCCAGCAGCTTGGCCGGGACAGACGAGCAGTACTTC
size: once; D: TRBD1; V: TRBV29-1; J: TRBJ1-2; CDR3: CSVEQGVYGYTF; DNA: TGCAGCGTTGAGCAGGGGGTCTATGGCTACACCTTC
size: .; D: .; V: TRBV6-2/TRBV6-3; J: TRBJ2-7; CDR3: CASSYSSVQQYF; DNA: TGTGCCAGCAGTTACTCTTCCGTCCAGCAGTACTTC
size: .; D: .; V: TRBV5-4; J: TRBJ1-5; CDR3: CASSSGPSGEPQHF; DNA: TGTGCCAGCAGCTCAGGACCCTCGGGGGAGCCCCAGCATTTT
size: .; D: .; V: TRBV21-1; J: TRBJ1-2; CDR3: CASSKIADYYGYTF; DNA: TGTGCCAGCAGCAAAATCGCGGACTACTATGGCTACACCTTC
size: .; D: .; V: TRBV5-6; J: TRBJ1-5; CDR3: CASSYLSEPQHF; DNA: TGTGCCAGCAGCTATTTATCGGAGCCCCAGCATTTT
size: .; D: .; V: TRBV24-1; J: TRBJ2-2; CDR3: CATSDLRGSGELFF; DNA: TGTGCCACCAGTGATTTACGGGGTTCCGGGGAGCTGTTTTTT
size: few; D: .; V: TRBV6-4; J: TRBJ2-4; CDR3: CASSVDTRGIQYF; DNA: TGTGCCAGCAGTGTTGACACCCGGGGCATTCAGTACTTC
size: .; D: TRBD2; V: TRBV5-4; J: TRBJ2-1; CDR3: CASSLTGRRDNEQFF; DNA: TGTGCCAGCAGCTTGACCGGGAGGCGAGACAATGAGCAGTTCTTC